These 26 T cell receptor beta chains originate from one sample sequenced in a study of PD-1 blockade in mismatch repair-deficient tumors. Clones were read by immunoSEQ multiplex PCR, and TCRdb kept only the in-frame ones, dropping some. In the table there are about 38,000 clones, roughly 77% of which are singletons. The sample was peripheral blood, taken 4 weeks after starting pembrolizumab. The receptor source for this set is an adult with mismatch repair-deficient cancer.

The V and J genes are TRBV4-2 and TRBJ1-3, with no clear D. V was pared by 0 bases and J by 3 bases, with 9 bases between. Germline CDR1 and CDR2: LGHNA and YNFKEQ. There are 15 residues in the CDR3. CDR3 loop: CASSQDEGRGNTIYF. The CDR3 nucleotides read TGTGCCAGCAGCCAAGATGAGGGCCGTGGAAACACCATATATTTT.

V and J are TRBV7-2 and TRBJ2-1, with D perhaps assigned TRBD1 or TRBD2 (5 bases each). The CDR3 is 16 amino acids. Germline lookup yields CDR1 SGHTA and CDR2 FQGNSA. Trimming shortened V by 1 base and J by 6 bases, and 16 bases separated the two germline ends. The CDR3 DNA is TGTGCCAGCAGCTTAGTAAGGGGAGCTTGGGGCAATGAGCAGTTCTTC. Translating gives CASSLVRGAWGNEQFF.

This chain connects TRBV5-6 to TRBJ2-2; D remains ambiguous. Trimming took 4 bases from V and 0 from J, leaving 10 bases between them. Germline V gene data show CDR1 as SGHDT and CDR2 as YYEEEE. The CDR3 has 15 residues. In DNA form, the CDR3 reads TGTGCCAGCAGCCCACGGCCATCGAACACCGGGGAGCTGTTTTTT. As protein: CASSPRPSNTGELFF.

The rearrangement joins TRBV28 to TRBJ2-7; 12 positions match TRBD2. The germline gives CDR1 MDHEN, CDR2 SYDVKM. The CDR3 has 16 amino acids. V lost 5 bases, J lost 0 bases, and 5 bases stayed unmatched. In DNA form, the CDR3 reads TGTGCCAGCAGTCCCGGGACTAGCGGGTACTCCTACGAGCAGTACTTC. Translating it yields CASSPGTSGYSYEQYF.

The chain uses TRBV5-1 and TRBJ2-7, with 9 bases lining up with TRBD1. The germline V gene has CDR1 SGHRS and CDR2 YFSETQ. The V and J ends lost 2 bases and 0 bases, in that order; junction bases with no gene match: 6. The CDR3 has 16 residues. The CDR3 loop reads CASSLRQGVISYEQYF. CDR3 nucleotide sequence: TGCGCCAGCAGCTTAAGACAGGGGGTGATCTCCTACGAGCAGTACTTC.

V gene TRBV7-6 combines with J gene TRBJ1-1; D gene uncertain. The CDR3 is 16 residues long. The V and J ends lost 5 bases and 1 base respectively, with 17 bases between them. Germline V CDR1 and CDR2: SGHVS, FNYEAQ. The CDR3 sequence is CASSEGSTTTNTEAFF. CDR3 nucleotide sequence: TGTGCCAGCAGCGAAGGGAGCACAACCACGAACACTGAAGCTTTCTTT.

The V and J genes are TRBV7-2 and TRBJ2-3; 10 bases fit TRBD2. Per the germline V gene, CDR1 is SGHTA and CDR2 is FQGNSA. This CDR3 has 18 residues. V was clipped by 4 bases and J by 2 bases; unmatched bases: 12. The CDR3 DNA reads as TGTGCCAGCAGCTCCGGTCCCGAACTAGCGGGATACACAGATACGCAGTATTTT. As protein: CASSSGPELAGYTDTQYF.

This chain uses TRBV5-5 with TRBJ1-4; weak D call: TRBD1 (5 bases). The CDR3 length is 15 residues. Germline V gene sequence: CDR1 SGHKS, CDR2 YYEKEE (reference sequence). V dropped 3 bases and J dropped 8 bases, with 17 bases sitting between them. CDR3 nucleotides: TGTGCCAGCAGCTATTCGGGACTTTTAGGGGAAAAACTGTTTTTT. As protein: CASSYSGLLGEKLFF.

The CDR3 protein is CASSESFLGLAVNTGELFF. In DNA, the CDR3 is TGCGCCAGCAGTGAGTCCTTCCTGGGACTAGCGGTAAACACCGGGGAGCTGTTTTTT. The chain recombines TRBV10-2 with TRBJ2-2, with TRBD2 matching 11 bases. There are 19 residues in the CDR3. Germline V CDR1 and CDR2: WSHSY, SAAADI. After removal of 0 bases from V and 2 bases from J, the junction contained 8 bases not matched to a gene.

The chain couples TRBV5-1 to TRBJ2-3; 7 bases agree with TRBD1. Germline trimming cut 3 bases from V and 3 bases from J; bases unmatched to any gene: 4. This CDR3 is 14 amino acids long. Germline V gene sequence: CDR1 SGHRS, CDR2 YFSETQ. The CDR3 DNA follows: TGCGCCAGCAGCTCGCGACAGGGAACAGATACGCAGTATTTT. Its translation: CASSSRQGTDTQYF. The full variable domain, in which reference TRBV5-1 and TRBJ2-3 provide the parts outside the CDR3, is KAGVTQTPRYLIKTRGQQVTLSCSPISGHRSVSWYQQTPGQGLQFLFEYFSETQRNKGNFPGRFSGRQFSNSRSEMNVSTLELGDSALYLCASSSRQGTDTQYFGPGTRLTVL.

The table lists this clone with a count of one. This chain uses TRBV5-1 with TRBJ1-4; 8 bases align to TRBD1. CDR3 length equals 15 residues. V lost 5 bases and J lost 8; bases outside the gene matches: 11. CDR1 and CDR2 from the germline V gene are SGHRS and YFSETQ. The CDR3 DNA reads as TGCGCCAGCAGGGACGACAGGGGAGAGGGGGAAAAACTGTTTTTT. Translation gives CASRDDRGEGEKLFF. Based on the CDR3 plus reference TRBV5-1 and TRBJ1-4, the full variable domain is KAGVTQTPRYLIKTRGQQVTLSCSPISGHRSVSWYQQTPGQGLQFLFEYFSETQRNKGNFPGRFSGRQFSNSRSEMNVSTLELGDSALYLCASRDDRGEGEKLFFGSGTQLSVL.

A single count supports this clone. This chain connects TRBV29-1 to TRBJ2-1; D is unclear. The V end lost 7 bases, the J end lost 4 bases, and 14 bases lay between the germline ends. Per the germline V gene, CDR1 is SQVTM and CDR2 is ANQGSEA. The CDR3 sequence is 13 residues long. The CDR3 nucleotides are TGCAGCGGAGTCGGGCTAGGGTACAATGAGCAGTTCTTC. Protein: CSGVGLGYNEQFF.

V is TRBV6-5 and J is TRBJ2-3, with D possibly matching TRBD1 (5 bases). Per germline, CDR1 MNHEY and CDR2 SVGAGI. The CDR3 length is 14 residues. V lost 0 bases to trimming and J lost 4 bases, with 8 bases between them. DNA of the CDR3: TGTGCCAGCAGTTACTCCCCAGGGCCAGATACGCAGTATTTT. Its translation is CASSYSPGPDTQYF.

This chain links TRBV9 with TRBJ2-2; D may be TRBD2 (6 bases). The germline V gene encodes CDR1 SGDLS and CDR2 YYNGEE. The CDR3 has 17 residues. V was clipped by 2 bases and J by 2 bases, with 16 bases between them. The CDR3 protein is CASSVSSRGTNTGELFF. In DNA form, the CDR3 reads TGTGCCAGCAGCGTGTCCTCTCGCGGGACTAACACCGGGGAGCTGTTTTTT.

The rearrangement uses TRBV4-1 and TRBJ2-5; 9 bases are a match to TRBD2. The CDR3 has 15 amino acids. V lost 5 bases to trimming and J lost 3 bases; unmatched junction nucleotides: 7. Germline V lookup: CDR1 MGHRA, CDR2 YSYEKL. CDR3 loop: CASSVAGVWEETQYF. CDR3 nucleotide sequence: TGCGCCAGCAGCGTAGCGGGAGTCTGGGAAGAGACCCAGTACTTC.

The V and J genes are TRBV27 and TRBJ2-2, with TRBD1 as a possible D gene (5 bases). This CDR3 spans 13 amino acids. CDR1 is MNHEY, CDR2 SMNVEV, per germline (reference sequence). V lost 2 bases, J lost 6 bases, and 7 bases lay in between. CDR3 loop: CASSLGQSGELFF. DNA of the CDR3: TGTGCCAGCAGTTTAGGACAATCCGGGGAGCTGTTTTTT.

The chain couples TRBV6-5 to TRBJ2-7; 11 bases are shared with TRBD2. The CDR3 has 15 residues. The ends lost 0 bases at V and 4 bases at J; junction bases unmatched: 2. Germline lookup yields CDR1 MNHEY and CDR2 SVGAGI. The CDR3 coding sequence is TGTGCCAGCAGTTACTCGGCTAGCGGGAGGTACGAGCAGTACTTC. Amino acids: CASSYSASGRYEQYF.

This rearrangement joins TRBV7-9 to TRBJ1-2; D ambiguous. The V end was cut by 4 bases, the J end by 2 bases, with 17 bases between. This CDR3 region has 16 residues. Germline CDR1 reads SEHNR; CDR2 reads FQNEAQ (reference sequence). This CDR3 is CASSSRATDANYGYTF. CDR3 DNA sequence: TGTGCCAGCAGCTCCCGCGCTACTGACGCCAACTATGGCTACACCTTC.

This clone has just one count. This sequence joins TRBV4-1 and TRBJ2-2; no reliable D call. The ends were cut back, 2 bases at V and 7 bases at J, with 11 bases in the middle. The germline V gene encodes CDR1 MGHRA and CDR2 YSYEKL. The CDR3 runs to 14 residues. The CDR3 here is CASSQKVGFGELFF. CDR3 DNA: TGCGCCAGCAGCCAAAAAGTAGGCTTCGGGGAGCTGTTTTTT.

This chain links TRBV4-3 with TRBJ1-4; 9 bases line up with TRBD1. Unmatched junction bases numbered 4, after V lost 1 base and J lost 4 bases. The CDR3 is 16 amino acids. Germline CDR1 LGHNA, CDR2 YSLEER. CDR3 region: CASSQGQGEFNEKLFF. DNA for the CDR3: TGCGCCAGCAGCCAAGGACAGGGGGAGTTTAATGAAAAACTGTTTTTT.

The CDR3 is CASSPTSYTGELFF. The DNA of the CDR3 is TGTGCCAGCAGTCCGACTAGCTACACCGGGGAGCTGTTTTTT. The rearrangement joins TRBV27 to TRBJ2-2; 7 bases fit TRBD2. The CDR3 covers 14 residues. Germline-derived CDR1 and CDR2 are MNHEY and SMNVEV (reference sequence). The junction had 3 bases not matched to a gene; V was cut back by 5 bases and J by 3 bases.

In DNA, the CDR3 is TGTGCCAGCAGCCCAGGGGGGGGGTCCGGCGAGCAGTACTTC. Protein sequence: CASSPGGGSGEQYF. This chain uses TRBV9 with TRBJ2-7, with D possibly being TRBD1 or TRBD2 (7 bases each). The V gene's germline CDR1 is SGDLS and CDR2 YYNGEE. The CDR3 sequence is 14 residues long. Trimming took 4 bases from V and 6 from J, leaving 17 bases between them.

The chain joins TRBV25-1 to TRBJ1-1; no firm D call. Germline V gene data show CDR1 as MGHDK and CDR2 as SYGVNS. CDR3 size: 15 residues. V was cut by 1 base and J by 1 base, with 10 bases left in between. CDR3 in amino acids: CASSELAGKNTEAFF. The CDR3 region has the DNA TGTGCCAGCAGTGAATTGGCAGGCAAGAACACTGAAGCTTTCTTT.

In DNA form, the CDR3 reads TGTGCCAGCAGCCGAGATGAGGAGGGGGTCGAGCAGTACTTC. It yields the protein CASSRDEEGVEQYF. The chain couples TRBV4-2 to TRBJ2-7; perhaps D is TRBD1 or TRBD2 (6 bases each). Germline values: CDR1 LGHNA, CDR2 YNFKEQ. The CDR3 totals 14 residues. Trimming took 4 bases from V and 6 from J, leaving 16 bases between them.

This sequence joins TRBV7-8 and TRBJ1-5; 11 bases map to TRBD1. The junction had 2 bases not matched to a gene; V was cut back by 1 base and J by 9 bases. The CDR3 has 14 residues. CDR1 SGHVS and CDR2 FQNEAQ come from the germline V gene. CDR3 amino acids: CASSLVDRGPPQHF. CDR3 DNA sequence: TGTGCCAGCAGCTTAGTGGACAGGGGGCCGCCCCAGCATTTT. Drawing the rest from reference TRBV7-8 and TRBJ1-5, the complete variable domain is GAGVSQSPRYKVAKRGQDVALRCDPISGHVSLFWYQQALGQGPEFLTYFQNEAQLDKSGLPSDRFFAERPEGSVSTLKIQRTQQEDSAVYLCASSLVDRGPPQHFGDGTRLSIL.

The chain uses TRBV7-9 and TRBJ2-5, with 8 bases that match TRBD2. V was pared by 3 bases and J by 7 bases, with 13 bases of the junction left unmatched. The length of the CDR3 is 16 residues. Germline V gives CDR1 SEHNR, CDR2 FQNEAQ (reference sequence). The CDR3 loop is CASSFTGTSFPGTQYF. CDR3 nucleotide sequence: TGTGCCAGCAGCTTTACCGGGACTAGTTTCCCGGGGACCCAGTACTTC.